This T cell receptor beta chain was profiled in a study of cytomegalovirus exposure and HLA in healthy donors. This CDR3 is 14 amino acids long. The junction had 8 bases not matched to a gene; V was cut back by 6 bases and J by 3 bases. Researchers ran the PCR with 60 Vbeta and 13 Jbeta primers. Generated by immunoSEQ multiplex PCR, the TCRdb table keeps only in-frame clones and is missing some. The sample records 200,000 or so clones, about four fifths being singletons. The genes are TRBV5-3 and TRBJ2-7, with 8 bases aligning to TRBD1. TRBV5-3 is known as an ORF, though its function is uncertain. This receptor was obtained from a boy aged 2 to 10 in good health and CMV-seronegative. Sequenced sample: PBMCs. CDR3 in DNA: TGTGCCAGAACCGATCCGGGACAGGACTACGAGCAGTACTTC. Translating gives CARTDPGQDYEQYF.